This is a list of T cell receptor beta chains from one sample in a study of T-cell reconstitution after alpha-beta-depleted transplantation in children. TCRdb redid the calling of the PCR reads with MiXCR, one entry per CDR3 protein. The repertoire consists of some 390,000 distinct CDR3 sequences, with about a fifth occurring once and the leading ten covering 3.8%. The specimen was PBMCs from the stem cell graft donor, collected from the stem cell graft. The receptors were sampled from a human donor who donated a stem cell graft to a child with acute myeloid leukemia. The CDR3 runs from the conserved cysteine through the conserved F or W. Clone size, where shown, is once, few, many, or a class for clones that have expanded.

size	V	J	CDR3
-	TRBV13	TRBJ1-1	CASRLRGVEAFF
few	TRBV20-1	TRBJ2-1	CSARTGTRYNEQFF
many	TRBV12-3/TRBV12-4	TRBJ2-1	CASSPAGFYNEQFF
-	TRBV20-1	TRBJ2-1	CSAREGRNSYNEQFF
-	TRBV11-2	TRBJ2-1	CASSSPLPGNEQFF
-	TRBV5-1	TRBJ2-7	CASSLSGLGTEQYF
-	TRBV20-1	TRBJ2-2	CSARDASGSRAGELFF
-	TRBV2	TRBJ2-5	CASTGVETQYF
few	TRBV29-1	TRBJ2-1	CSVEGTGSSYNEQFF
few	TRBV4-3	TRBJ2-3	CASSQDAQRASTDTQYF
few	TRBV15	TRBJ1-1	CATSRTIQGGTEAFF
-	TRBV5-1	TRBJ2-3	CASSSVTSGRSTDTQYF
many	TRBV12-3/TRBV12-4	TRBJ2-1	CASSLDRPSYNEQFF
few	TRBV5-1	TRBJ2-7	CASSPSQSSYEQYF
few	TRBV7-8	TRBJ2-3	CASSLNLAGGLDTQYF
many	TRBV20-1	TRBJ2-1	CSASLAGSSYNEQFF
many	TRBV5-1	TRBJ2-7	CASSLRDRSYEQYF
many	TRBV20-1	TRBJ1-1	CSARDSFGGRQAFF
-	TRBV18	TRBJ1-5	CASSPREVGGGNQPQHF
-	TRBV5-1	TRBJ2-1	CASSLTKPYAEQFF
-	TRBV29-1	TRBJ2-6	CSVQSISSGANVLTF
few	TRBV5-1	TRBJ2-3	CASATEPLTDTQYF
-	TRBV3-1	TRBJ1-1	CASSQIPGSNTEAFF
-	TRBV20-1	TRBJ1-1	CSARDILGLSTEAFF
many	TRBV6-5	TRBJ2-5	CASSYGGGETQYF
many	TRBV4-2	TRBJ1-2	CASSQDPGDYGYTF
-	TRBV24-1	TRBJ2-1	CATSDSGLVNDNEQFF
many	TRBV2	TRBJ2-3	CGGMGRSTQYF
-	TRBV11-2	TRBJ2-1	CASSLLVSSSYNEQFF